These 17 T cell receptor beta chains came from one sample sequenced in a study of blood T cells in healthy people across ages. The second PCR ran roughly 7 to 11 cycles with a sample-barcoded 5' primer and J-beta primers. TCRdb analysed the 5' RACE reads with MiXCR anew, one entry per CDR3 protein. The sample records about 640,000 distinct CDR3 sequences, approximately 30% being singletons. The sequenced sample consisted of blood. Receptors were obtained from a woman aged 80 or over in good health.

This clonotype was found many times. The rearrangement links TRBV6-5 to TRBJ2-5; D call uncertain. The CDR3 covers 13 residues. Per germline, CDR1 MNHEY and CDR2 SVGAGI. Trimming removed 7 bases from V and 5 bases from J, with 14 bases in between. DNA of the CDR3: TGTGCCAGCAATGGAGCGTTTGGTGAGACCCAGTACTTC. Translated, it gives CASNGAFGETQYF.

V usage is TRBV6-1 and J usage is TRBJ2-4, with D possibly being TRBD2 (5 bases). The CDR3 runs 11 residues. The germline CDR1 and CDR2 sequences are MNHNS and SASEGT. V lost 6 bases and J 6 bases, leaving 6 bases between the germline ends. CDR3 DNA: TGTGCCAGCAGGGGAGCAAACATTCAGTACTTC. Translating gives CASRGANIQYF.

This clonotype was observed a handful of times. Possible read error: a much larger clone is one base away. The V call is TRBV21-1, the J call TRBJ2-3; the table assigns TRBD1, which was not confirmed against the DNA. TRBV21-1 counts as a pseudogene. This CDR3 is 15 amino acids long. CDR3 DNA: TGTGCCAGCAGCAAGGAGAGGGGGTCCCGAGATACGCAGTATTTT. Encoded protein: CASSKERGSRDTQYF.

This rearrangement joins TRBV10-2 to TRBJ1-5, with unresolved D. Trimming left V 0 bases short and J 5 bases short, with 8 bases between. The length of the CDR3 is 14 residues. The germline CDR1 and CDR2 sequences are WSHSY and SAAADI. This CDR3 reads CASSESDGYQPQHF. In DNA, the CDR3 is TGCGCCAGCAGTGAGTCGGACGGATATCAGCCCCAGCATTTT.

In the case of this clonotype: This may be a read error, as it is one base from a much larger clone. The J gene is TRBJ1-2, the V gene TRBV6-5; TRBD1 aligns across 9 bases. Germline CDR1 and CDR2: MNHEY and SVGAGI. Trimming at V came to 1 base and at J to 2 bases, leaving 2 bases not matched to a gene. CDR3 length equals 15 residues. The CDR3 region is CASSYWGTGNYGYTF. The CDR3 DNA reads TGTGCCAGCAGTTACTGGGGGACAGGGAACTATGGCTACACCTTC.

The chain carries TRBV7-2 and TRBJ1-4; maybe TRBD1 (5 bases). This CDR3 contains 15 residues. Germline V CDR1 and CDR2: SGHTA, FQGNSA. V was clipped by 5 bases and J by 8 bases, with 18 bases between them. CDR3 region: CASSQPPSGREKLFF. The CDR3 DNA reads as TGTGCCAGCAGCCAACCCCCCTCAGGGAGGGAAAAACTGTTTTTT.

This clonotype was seen a handful of times. A read error may explain this, as a much larger clone is one base away. The chain is built from TRBV5-1 and TRBJ2-7; possibly TRBD1 or TRBD2 for D (5 bases each). The CDR3 contains 13 residues. CDR1 is SGHRS, CDR2 YFSETQ, per germline. The V gene lost 6 bases and the J gene lost 5 bases, with 15 bases spanning the gap. The CDR3 here is CASTRDGANEQYF. The CDR3 DNA follows: TGCGCCAGCACCCGGGACGGGGCCAACGAGCAGTACTTC.

On this clonotype: The junction does not match germline at one end; this may be a read error. J is TRBJ2-4 and V is TRBV20-1, with a tentative D call TRBD2 (5 bases). The CDR3 sequence is 15 residues long. Germline V gives CDR1 DFQATT, CDR2 SNEGSKA (reference sequence). The CDR3 loop is CSARDVVSAGIIRYF. CDR3 sequence (DNA): TGCAGTGCTAGAGATGTGGTCTCTGCCGGGATAATTCGGTACTTC.

This clonotype was picked up one time. This may arise from a read error, as a much more abundant clone is one base away. The chain couples TRBV5-8 to TRBJ2-1; D is possibly TRBD1 (5 bases). The germline V gene has CDR1 SGHTS and CDR2 YDEGEE. Trimming removed 4 bases from V and 5 bases from J, with 16 bases in between. This CDR3 contains 15 residues. In DNA, the CDR3 is TGTGCCAGCAGCCTCGGACATTGGCCCCACAATGAGCAGTTCTTC. This sequence encodes CASSLGHWPHNEQFF.

This clonotype was seen at least ten times. This chain uses TRBV4-3 with TRBJ1-2; no clear D gene. This CDR3 has 14 residues. V lost 1 base to trimming and J lost 0 bases, with 6 bases between them. Germline CDR1 reads LGHNA; CDR2 reads YSLEER. CDR3 residues: CASSQVPSNYGYTF. In DNA form, the CDR3 reads TGCGCCAGCAGCCAAGTCCCATCTAACTATGGCTACACCTTC.

The chain has TRBV20-1 and TRBJ1-5, with D maybe TRBD1 (6 bases). Between the trimmed V and J ends, which lost 0 bases and 2 bases, there was a span of 8 bases. Germline loops: CDR1 DFQATT, CDR2 SNEGSKA (reference sequence). The CDR3 has 14 amino acids. CDR3 sequence (DNA): TGCAGTGCTAGAGAAAGACAGGGCAATCAGCCCCAGCATTTT. Its translation: CSARERQGNQPQHF.

This clonotype was observed at least ten times. This chain connects TRBV20-1 to TRBJ2-7, with no clear D. The V gene lost 5 bases and the J gene lost 2 bases, with 16 bases spanning the gap. Looked up from germline, CDR1 is DFQATT and CDR2 is SNEGSKA (reference sequence). This CDR3 is built from 14 residues. CDR3 nucleotide sequence: TGCAGTGCTGAAACGGCCCTTGAAACCTACGAGCAGTACTTC. Amino acids: CSAETALETYEQYF.

V gene TRBV4-1 combines with J gene TRBJ2-7, with 9 bases matching TRBD2. The germline CDR1 and CDR2 sequences are MGHRA and YSYEKL. J gave up 3 bases and V 4 bases, and 7 bases lay outside the gene matches. This CDR3 spans 15 amino acids. CDR3 coding DNA: TGCGCCAGCAGCCCCCAACGGACTAGCGTCTACGAGCAGTACTTC. Translated: CASSPQRTSVYEQYF.

This clonotype was counted ten times or more. The V call is TRBV12-3 or TRBV12-4, the J call TRBJ2-3; no reliable D call. This CDR3 comprises 13 residues. Trimming stripped 5 bases from V and 4 bases from J, with 10 bases between. The CDR3 bases are TGTGCCAGCAGTACCAGAAATCCAGATACGCAGTATTTT. It yields the protein CASSTRNPDTQYF.

The chain combines TRBV5-1 with TRBJ2-7; 14 bases match TRBD2. With V trimmed by 5 bases and J by 5 bases, 3 bases remained unmatched. Per the germline V gene, CDR1 is SGHRS and CDR2 is YFSETQ. The CDR3 sequence is 14 residues long. CDR3: CASRGTSGSHEQYF. As DNA, the CDR3 is TGCGCCAGCAGAGGGACTAGCGGGAGTCACGAGCAGTACTTC. The full variable domain, with the rest looked up from reference TRBV5-1 and TRBJ2-7, is KAGVTQTPRYLIKTRGQQVTLSCSPISGHRSVSWYQQTPGQGLQFLFEYFSETQRNKGNFPGRFSGRQFSNSRSEMNVSTLELGDSALYLCASRGTSGSHEQYFGPGTRLTVT.

The sample holds a few counts of this clonotype. Here the CDR3 DNA reads TGCAGTGCTGCGTCCAGGGGGGAAGGGAACACCGGGGAGCTGTTTTTT. Protein sequence: CSAASRGEGNTGELFF. V gene TRBV20-1 combines with J gene TRBJ2-2; a possible D gene is TRBD1 (7 bases). Trimming took 5 bases from V and 1 from J, leaving 17 bases between them. This CDR3 contains 16 residues. From germline, CDR1 is DFQATT and CDR2 SNEGSKA (reference sequence).

There are many counts of this clonotype. This chain uses TRBV20-1 with TRBJ2-5; 14 bases match TRBD2. The V and J ends lost 3 bases and 2 bases, in that order; junction bases with no gene match: 5. The CDR3 is made up of 16 amino acids. From germline, CDR1 is DFQATT and CDR2 SNEGSKA (reference sequence). DNA of the CDR3: TGCAGTGCTAGCCAGGGGACTAGCGGGGGACAAGAGACCCAGTACTTC. Amino acids: CSASQGTSGGQETQYF.